These T cell receptor beta chains were read from a single sample in a study of blood T cell repertoires in COVID-19. Assay used: immunoSEQ multiplex PCR; TCRdb lists only in-frame clones, some missing. The sample shows about 160,000 clones, 75% to 90% of them seen only once. Sequencing input: peripheral blood. The origin of the receptors is a human donor with acute or convalescent COVID-19. The donor label of this sample is uncertain. Both conserved end residues are part of each CDR3. A D gene is named only where the DNA matches it firmly. Expanded clones are given a class, and other clones once, few, many or no size at all.

NA	TRBJ1-5	NA	TRBV4-2	TGTGCCAGCAGCCAAGATTGGACATCCATACAGCCCCAGCATTTT	CASSQDWTSIQPQHF
TRBD2	TRBJ2-7	NA	TRBV7-9	TGTGCCAGCAGCTTCCGGGAGGCCGAGCAGTACTTC	CASSFREAEQYF
TRBD2	TRBJ2-1	NA	TRBV6-5	TGTGCCAGCAGTTCCTTTAGCGGGGGAGGCGATGAGCAGTTCTTC	CASSSFSGGGDEQFF
TRBD1	TRBJ1-5	NA	TRBV30	TGTGCCTGGAGTGGGACAGGGACTCCCAGCAATCAGCCCCAGCATTTT	CAWSGTGTPSNQPQHF
TRBD1	TRBJ2-7	NA	TRBV10-3	TGTGCCATCAGCCAGACAGGGGATCGCGACGAGCAGTACTTC	CAISQTGDRDEQYF
NA	TRBJ1-4	NA	TRBV7-8	TGTGCCAGCAGCTTAATCGAGGGCCAACTGTTTTTT	CASSLIEGQLFF
TRBD1	TRBJ1-4	NA	TRBV28	TGTGCCAGCAGTTCCGGACAGGGCTTAAGTAATGAAAAACTGTTTTTT	CASSSGQGLSNEKLFF
NA	TRBJ1-2	NA	TRBV11-3	TGTGCCAGCAGGTACGAGGGAGGGTATGGCTACACCTTC	CASRYEGGYGYTF
NA	TRBJ1-5	NA	TRBV7-9	TGTGCCAGCAGCCCGGGGAATCAGCCCCAGCATTTT	CASSPGNQPQHF
NA	TRBJ2-7	NA	TRBV7-2	TGTGCCAGCAGCCCAGGGCGAAGGAGCTCCTACGAGCAGTACTTC	CASSPGRRSSYEQYF
NA	TRBJ2-1	NA	TRBV6-2/TRBV6-3	TGTGCCAGCAGTTACCGAAGGCGAGGAGGGCCCAATGAGCAGTTCTTC	CASSYRRRGGPNEQFF
NA	TRBJ2-5	once	TRBV12-3/TRBV12-4	TGTGCCAGCAGTTTCGGGTTACAAGAGACCCAGTACTTC	CASSFGLQETQYF
TRBD1	TRBJ2-3	NA	TRBV10-3	TGTGCCATCAGTGAGGGGACAGGGGGCTATCGAGATACGCAGTATTTT	CAISEGTGGYRDTQYF
TRBD1	TRBJ2-3	NA	TRBV11-2	TGTGCCAGCAGCTTAGATGGGACGACAGGGGCTACAGATACGCAGTATTTT	CASSLDGTTGATDTQYF
NA	TRBJ1-1	NA	TRBV5-5	TGTGCCAGCAGCTTTACACCGAACACTGAAGCTTTCTTT	CASSFTPNTEAFF
NA	TRBJ1-3	NA	TRBV3-1/TRBV3-2	TGTGCCAGCAGCCTTTCATCTGGAAACACCATATATTTT	CASSLSSGNTIYF
TRBD1	TRBJ1-5	NA	TRBV27	TGTGCCAGCAGTTTACAGTATGGGGCAGGGGGGCAGCCCCAGCATTTT	CASSLQYGAGGQPQHF
NA	TRBJ1-6	few	TRBV7-9	TGTGCCAGCAGTCGGGACATCTCCCCACTTAATTCACCCCTCCACTTT	CASSRDISPLNSPLHF
NA	TRBJ1-1	NA	TRBV11-3	TGTGCCAGCAGCTCCCGACTAGGTCCGAACACTGAAGCTTTCTTT	CASSSRLGPNTEAFF
TRBD1	TRBJ1-5	NA	TRBV28	TGTGCCAGCAGTTTGGCAGGGGGCAGTCAGCCCCAGCATTTT	CASSLAGGSQPQHF
NA	TRBJ1-5	few	TRBV4-1	TGCGCCAGCAGCCAAGAGGGTCAGCGGCCCCAGCATTTT	CASSQEGQRPQHF
TRBD2	TRBJ2-5	NA	TRBV11-2	TGTGCCAGCAGCTTCGCGCCCGGGACTAGAGAGACCCAGTACTTC	CASSFAPGTRETQYF
TRBD1	TRBJ2-4	few	TRBV5-6	TGTGCCAGCAGCACACGGACAGGATCGAACATTCAGTACTTC	CASSTRTGSNIQYF
TRBD2	TRBJ2-5	NA	TRBV5-4	TGTGCCAGCAGCACGGCATTAGCGGGGGGCCAAGAGACCCAGTACTTC	CASSTALAGGQETQYF
NA	TRBJ1-4	NA	TRBV4-1	TGCGCCAGCAGCCAAGGGGTCGCAGGCACTAATGAAAAACTGTTTTTT	CASSQGVAGTNEKLFF
TRBD1	TRBJ1-6	few	TRBV28	TGTGCCAGCAGTACGACAGGGAGCTCCTATAATTCACCCCTCCACTTT	CASSTTGSSYNSPLHF
NA	TRBJ2-1	NA	TRBV14	TGTGCCAGCAGCCGAACAGGGAAGGAGCAGTTCTTC	CASSRTGKEQFF
NA	TRBJ1-1	once	TRBV5-1	TGCGCCAGCAGTACAGGGCAGGGAGACACTGAAGCTTTCTTT	CASSTGQGDTEAFF
TRBD1	TRBJ1-5	NA	TRBV6-2/TRBV6-3	TGTGCCAGCAGTGCCCAGGGGGCTTCGGTTCAGCCCCAGCATTTT	CASSAQGASVQPQHF
TRBD1	TRBJ1-5	once	TRBV6-2/TRBV6-3	TGTGCCAGCAGTCAAACAGGGGGAGGTCAGCCCCAGCATTTT	CASSQTGGGQPQHF
TRBD2	TRBJ2-1	NA	TRBV9	TGTGCCAGCAGCGTAGCGACTAGCGGGGGAATGTATGAGCAGTTCTTC	CASSVATSGGMYEQFF
NA	TRBJ1-1	once	TRBV11-1	TGTGCCAGCAGCTTCGGGGGGGTGAGCACTGAAGCTTTCTTT	CASSFGGVSTEAFF
TRBD1	TRBJ1-1	NA	TRBV25-1	TGTGCCAGCAGTGAATCCGTGACAGGGTGGGGAAAAGCTTTCTTT	CASSESVTGWGKAFF
TRBD1	TRBJ1-2	few	TRBV3-1/TRBV3-2	TGTGCCAGCAGCCAGGCGACAGGGACTCAGGGCTACACCTTC	CASSQATGTQGYTF
TRBD1	TRBJ1-2	NA	TRBV9	TGTGCCAGCAGCGAGAACAGGGGTTACTATGGCTACACCTTC	CASSENRGYYGYTF
TRBD1	TRBJ1-2	NA	TRBV6-6	TGTGCCAGCCGGGACAGGGGTACTACTGATTATGGCTACACCTTC	CASRDRGTTDYGYTF
NA	TRBJ1-1	once	TRBV7-9	TGTGCCAGCAGCCGTAGGGAGGACCTGAAGGATGAAGCTTTCTTT	CASSRREDLKDEAFF
TRBD1	TRBJ1-6	NA	TRBV7-2	TGTGCCAGCAGGTCCCAGGGGGCTGATAATTCACCCCTCCACTTT	CASRSQGADNSPLHF
NA	TRBJ1-2	once	TRBV24-1	TGTGCCACCTCCCGGCCAGGGGAGAATGGCTACACCTTC	CATSRPGENGYTF
NA	TRBJ1-5	NA	TRBV6-2/TRBV6-3	TGTGCCAGCAGTTACGCGGGGGGGTCCAATCAGCCCCAGCATTTT	CASSYAGGSNQPQHF
NA	TRBJ1-1	few	TRBV2	TGTGCCAGCACCGTGACGGGTAACACTGAAGCTTTCTTT	CASTVTGNTEAFF
NA	TRBJ2-1	NA	TRBV9	TGTGCCAGCAGTAGAGGGGAGGGGGGCCCCTACAATGAGCAGTTCTTC	CASSRGEGGPYNEQFF
TRBD1	TRBJ1-1	few	TRBV30	TGTGCCTGGAGGATCGGGGACAGGGGAAAAGCTTTCTTT	CAWRIGDRGKAFF
NA	TRBJ1-2	NA	TRBV28	TGTGCCAGCAGTATGGACAGCCTTTATGGCTACACCTTC	CASSMDSLYGYTF
TRBD1	TRBJ2-7	once	TRBV7-8	TGTGCCAGCAGCTCTCCCGGGACAGGGGCCCTCGAGCAGTACTTC	CASSSPGTGALEQYF
NA	TRBJ1-5	NA	TRBV6-2/TRBV6-3	TGTGCCAGCAGTGCCTATAGCAATCAGCCCCAGCATTTT	CASSAYSNQPQHF